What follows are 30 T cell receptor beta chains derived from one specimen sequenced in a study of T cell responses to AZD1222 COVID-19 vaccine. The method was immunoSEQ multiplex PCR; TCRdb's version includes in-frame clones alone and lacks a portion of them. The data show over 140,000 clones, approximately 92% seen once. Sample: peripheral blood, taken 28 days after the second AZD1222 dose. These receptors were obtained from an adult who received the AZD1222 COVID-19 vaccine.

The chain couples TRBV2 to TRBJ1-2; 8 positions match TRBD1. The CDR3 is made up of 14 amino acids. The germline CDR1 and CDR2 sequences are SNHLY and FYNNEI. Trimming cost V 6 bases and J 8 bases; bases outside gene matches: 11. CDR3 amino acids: CASSAGTGGGGYTF. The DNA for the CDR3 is TGTGCCAGCAGCGCCGGGACAGGAGGGGGAGGCTACACCTTC.

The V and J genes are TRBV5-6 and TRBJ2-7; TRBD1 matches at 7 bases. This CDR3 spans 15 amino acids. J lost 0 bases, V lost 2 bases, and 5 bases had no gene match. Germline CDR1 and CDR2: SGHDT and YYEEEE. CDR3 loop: CASSLLGDSSYEQYF. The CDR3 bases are TGTGCCAGCAGCTTACTGGGGGACAGCTCCTACGAGCAGTACTTC.

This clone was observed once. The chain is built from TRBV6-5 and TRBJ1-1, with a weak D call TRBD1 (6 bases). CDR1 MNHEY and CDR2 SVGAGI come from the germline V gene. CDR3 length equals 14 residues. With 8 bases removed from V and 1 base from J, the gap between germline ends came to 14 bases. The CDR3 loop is CASSVQGPNTEAFF. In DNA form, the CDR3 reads TGTGCCAGCTCCGTACAGGGACCGAACACTGAAGCTTTCTTT.

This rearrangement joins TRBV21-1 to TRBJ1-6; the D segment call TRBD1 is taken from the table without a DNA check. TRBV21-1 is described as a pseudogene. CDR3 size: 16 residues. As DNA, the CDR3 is TGTGCCAGCAGCAAACCCCCGTCAGGGTCGTTTTCACCCCTCCACTTT. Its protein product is CASSKPPSGSFSPLHF.

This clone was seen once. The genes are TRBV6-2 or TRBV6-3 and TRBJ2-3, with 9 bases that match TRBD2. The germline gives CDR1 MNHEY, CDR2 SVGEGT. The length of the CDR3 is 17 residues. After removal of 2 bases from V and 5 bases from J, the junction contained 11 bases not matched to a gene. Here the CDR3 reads CASSYVVASGTIDTQYF. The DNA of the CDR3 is TGTGCCAGCAGTTACGTTGTGGCTAGCGGGACGATAGATACGCAGTATTTT.

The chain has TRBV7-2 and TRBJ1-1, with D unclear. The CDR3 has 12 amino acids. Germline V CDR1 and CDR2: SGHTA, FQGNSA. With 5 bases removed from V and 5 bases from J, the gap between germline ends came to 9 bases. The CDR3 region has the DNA TGTGCCAGCAGCCTCGTGGATACTGAAGCTTTCTTT. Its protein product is CASSLVDTEAFF. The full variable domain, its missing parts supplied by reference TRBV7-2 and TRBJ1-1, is GAGVSQSPSNKVTEKGKDVELRCDPISGHTALYWYRQSLGQGLEFLIYFQGNSAPDKSGLPSDRFSAERTGGSVSTLTIQRTQQEDSAVYLCASSLVDTEAFFGQGTRLTVV.

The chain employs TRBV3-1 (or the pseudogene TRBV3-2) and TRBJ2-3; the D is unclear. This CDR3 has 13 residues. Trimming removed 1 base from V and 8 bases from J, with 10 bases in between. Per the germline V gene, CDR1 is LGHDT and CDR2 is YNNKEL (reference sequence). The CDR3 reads CASSQGLESTQYF. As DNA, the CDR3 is TGTGCCAGCAGCCAAGGGCTAGAATCTACGCAGTATTTT.

The CDR3 here is CASSYAGLFTDTQYF. CDR3 nucleotide sequence: TGCGCCAGCAGCTACGCGGGACTCTTCACAGATACGCAGTATTTT. The chain combines TRBV5-1 with TRBJ2-3, with D tentatively TRBD2 (6 bases). Germline CDR1 SGHRS, CDR2 YFSETQ. The CDR3 is made up of 15 amino acids. Between the trimmed V and J ends, which lost 3 bases and 2 bases, there was a span of 13 bases.

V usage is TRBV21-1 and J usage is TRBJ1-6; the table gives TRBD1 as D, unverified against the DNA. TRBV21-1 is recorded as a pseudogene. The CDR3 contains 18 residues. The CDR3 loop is CASSKEGVMVQVNSPLHF. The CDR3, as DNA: TGTGCCAGCAGCAAAGAGGGGGTGATGGTACAGGTTAATTCACCCCTCCACTTT.

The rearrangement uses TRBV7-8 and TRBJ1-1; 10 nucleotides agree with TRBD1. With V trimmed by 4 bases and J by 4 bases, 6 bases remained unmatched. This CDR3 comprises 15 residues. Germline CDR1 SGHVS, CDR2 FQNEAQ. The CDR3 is CASSYSGDRGTEAFF. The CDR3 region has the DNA TGTGCCAGCAGCTATTCCGGGGACAGGGGCACTGAAGCTTTCTTT.

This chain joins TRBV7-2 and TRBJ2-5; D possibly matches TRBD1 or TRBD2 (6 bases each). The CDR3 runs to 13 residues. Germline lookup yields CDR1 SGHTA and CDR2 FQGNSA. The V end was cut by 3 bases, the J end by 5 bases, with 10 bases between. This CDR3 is CASSFEGGETQYF. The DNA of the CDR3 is TGTGCCAGCAGCTTCGAAGGGGGGGAGACCCAGTACTTC.

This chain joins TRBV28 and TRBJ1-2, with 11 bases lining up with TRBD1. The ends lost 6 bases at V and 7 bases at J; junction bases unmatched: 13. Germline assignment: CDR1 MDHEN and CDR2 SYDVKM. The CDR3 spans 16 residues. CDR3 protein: CASSFRDRGVLSGYTF. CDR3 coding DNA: TGTGCCAGCAGCTTCCGGGACAGGGGGGTGTTAAGTGGCTACACCTTC.

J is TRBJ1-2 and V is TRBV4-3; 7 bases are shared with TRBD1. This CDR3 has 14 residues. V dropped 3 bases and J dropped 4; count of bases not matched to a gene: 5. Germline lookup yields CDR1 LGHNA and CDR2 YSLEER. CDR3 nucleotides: TGCGCCAGCAGCCAGACAGGGAAGGGCTATGGCTACACCTTC. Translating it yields CASSQTGKGYGYTF.

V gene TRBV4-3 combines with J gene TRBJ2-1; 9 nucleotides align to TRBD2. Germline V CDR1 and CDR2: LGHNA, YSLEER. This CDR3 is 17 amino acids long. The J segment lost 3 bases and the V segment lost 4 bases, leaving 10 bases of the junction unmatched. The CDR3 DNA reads TGCGCCAGCAGCCCGCGCCTAGCGGGGACCAACTACAATGAGCAGTTCTTC. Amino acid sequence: CASSPRLAGTNYNEQFF.

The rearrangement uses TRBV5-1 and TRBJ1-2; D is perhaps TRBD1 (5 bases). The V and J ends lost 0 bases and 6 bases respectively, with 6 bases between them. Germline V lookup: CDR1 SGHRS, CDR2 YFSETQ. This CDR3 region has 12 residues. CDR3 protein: CASSLDRNGYTF. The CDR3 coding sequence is TGCGCCAGCAGCTTGGACAGGAATGGCTACACCTTC.

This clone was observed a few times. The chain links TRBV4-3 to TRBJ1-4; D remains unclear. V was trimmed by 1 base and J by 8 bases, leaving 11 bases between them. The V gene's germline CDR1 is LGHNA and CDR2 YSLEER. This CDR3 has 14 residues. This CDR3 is CASSQGSDGEKLFF. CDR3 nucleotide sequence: TGCGCCAGCAGCCAAGGAAGTGACGGGGAAAAACTGTTTTTT.

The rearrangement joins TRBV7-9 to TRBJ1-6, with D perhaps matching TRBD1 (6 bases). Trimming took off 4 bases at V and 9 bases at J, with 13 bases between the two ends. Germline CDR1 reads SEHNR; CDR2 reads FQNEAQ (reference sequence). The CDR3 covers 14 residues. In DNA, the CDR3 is TGTGCCAGCAGCTACGGGGGGCTTTCTTCACCCCTCCACTTT. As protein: CASSYGGLSSPLHF.

The CDR3 here is CASSPPTAGTGLARTEAFF. The CDR3 DNA follows: TGTGCCAGCAGTCCGCCCACAGCCGGGACAGGGTTAGCTCGCACTGAAGCTTTCTTT. This chain links TRBV27 with TRBJ1-1, with 9 bases matching TRBD1. Per germline, CDR1 MNHEY and CDR2 SMNVEV (reference sequence). V was clipped by 5 bases and J by 4 bases; unmatched bases: 20. The CDR3 is made up of 19 amino acids.

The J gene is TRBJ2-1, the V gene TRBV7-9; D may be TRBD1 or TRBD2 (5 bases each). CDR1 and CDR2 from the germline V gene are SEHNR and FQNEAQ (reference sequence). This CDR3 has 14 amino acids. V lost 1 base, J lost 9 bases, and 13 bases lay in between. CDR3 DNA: TGTGCCAGCAGCTTAGTCGGGGCCCTCGGTGAGCAGTTCTTC. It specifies CASSLVGALGEQFF.

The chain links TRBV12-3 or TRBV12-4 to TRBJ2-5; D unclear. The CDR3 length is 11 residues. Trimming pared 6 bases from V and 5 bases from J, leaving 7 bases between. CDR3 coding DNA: TGTGCCAGCAGCCGATTCGAGACCCAGTACTTC. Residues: CASSRFETQYF.

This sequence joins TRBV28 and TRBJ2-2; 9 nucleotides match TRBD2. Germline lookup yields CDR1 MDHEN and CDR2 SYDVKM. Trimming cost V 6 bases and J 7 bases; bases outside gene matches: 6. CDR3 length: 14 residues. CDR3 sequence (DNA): TGTGCCAGCAGACCTAGCGGGATTAGCGGGGAGCTGTTTTTT. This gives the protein CASRPSGISGELFF. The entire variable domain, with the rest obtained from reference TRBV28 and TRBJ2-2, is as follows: DVKVTQSSRYLVKRTGEKVFLECVQDMDHENMFWYRQDPGLGLRLIYFSYDVKMKEKGDIPEGYSVSREKKERFSLILESASTNQTSMYLCASRPSGISGELFFGEGSRLTVL.

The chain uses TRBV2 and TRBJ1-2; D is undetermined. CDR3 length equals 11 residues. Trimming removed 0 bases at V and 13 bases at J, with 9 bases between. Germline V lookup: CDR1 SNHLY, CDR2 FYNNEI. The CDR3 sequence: CASSEAQRSTF. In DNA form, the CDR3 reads TGTGCCAGCAGTGAAGCTCAGAGGAGCACCTTC.

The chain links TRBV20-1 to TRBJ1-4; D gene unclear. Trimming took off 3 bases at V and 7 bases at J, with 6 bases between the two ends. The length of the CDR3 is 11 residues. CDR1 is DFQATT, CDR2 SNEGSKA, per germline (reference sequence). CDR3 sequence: CSASGVEKLFF. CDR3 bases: TGCAGTGCTAGTGGGGTTGAAAAACTGTTTTTT.

The CDR3 bases are TGTGCCACCAGCGCGGACAGGGGAGAGTTCTACGAGCAGTACTTC. It is translated as CATSADRGEFYEQYF. The chain uses TRBV15 and TRBJ2-7; TRBD1 matches at 9 bases. V was clipped by 5 bases and J by 3 bases; unmatched bases: 8. This CDR3 spans 15 amino acids. Germline CDR1 LNHNV, CDR2 YYDKDF (reference sequence).

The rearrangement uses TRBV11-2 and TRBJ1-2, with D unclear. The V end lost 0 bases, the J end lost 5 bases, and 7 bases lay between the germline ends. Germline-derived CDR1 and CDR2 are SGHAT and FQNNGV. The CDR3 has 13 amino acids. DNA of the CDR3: TGTGCCAGCAGCTTAGATCGAAGTTATGGCTACACCTTC. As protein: CASSLDRSYGYTF. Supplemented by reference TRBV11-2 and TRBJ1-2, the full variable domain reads EAGVAQSPRYKIIEKRQSVAFWCNPISGHATLYWYQQILGQGPKLLIQFQNNGVVDDSQLPKDRFSAERLKGVDSTLKIQPAKLEDSAVYLCASSLDRSYGYTFGSGTRLTVV.

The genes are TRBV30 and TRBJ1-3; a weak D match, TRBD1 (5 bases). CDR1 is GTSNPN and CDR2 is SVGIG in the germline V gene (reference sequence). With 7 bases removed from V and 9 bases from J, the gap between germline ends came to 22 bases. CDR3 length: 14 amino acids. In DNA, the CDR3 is TGTGCCTTTGGGGGACGGTCTAGCGTCGGCACCATATATTTT. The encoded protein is CAFGGRSSVGTIYF.

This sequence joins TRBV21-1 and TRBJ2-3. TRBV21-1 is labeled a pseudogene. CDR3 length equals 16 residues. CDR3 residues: CASSKVARGCTDTQYF. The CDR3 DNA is TGTGCCAGCAGCAAAGTGGCGAGGGGCTGCACAGATACGCAGTATTTT.

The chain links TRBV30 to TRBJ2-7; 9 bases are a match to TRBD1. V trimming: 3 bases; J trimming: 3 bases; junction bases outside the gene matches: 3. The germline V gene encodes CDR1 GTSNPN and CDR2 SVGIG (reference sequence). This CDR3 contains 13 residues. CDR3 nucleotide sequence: TGTGCCTGGAGGGGGACAGGGAGCTACGAGCAGTACTTC. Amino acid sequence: CAWRGTGSYEQYF.

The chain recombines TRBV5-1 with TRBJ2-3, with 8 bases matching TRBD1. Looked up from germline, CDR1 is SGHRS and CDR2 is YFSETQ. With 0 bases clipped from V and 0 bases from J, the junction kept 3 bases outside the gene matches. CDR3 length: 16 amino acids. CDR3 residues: CASSLDRTGSTDTQYF. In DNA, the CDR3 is TGCGCCAGCAGCTTGGACAGGACAGGGAGCACAGATACGCAGTATTTT. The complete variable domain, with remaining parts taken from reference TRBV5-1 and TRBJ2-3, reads KAGVTQTPRYLIKTRGQQVTLSCSPISGHRSVSWYQQTPGQGLQFLFEYFSETQRNKGNFPGRFSGRQFSNSRSEMNVSTLELGDSALYLCASSLDRTGSTDTQYFGPGTRLTVL.

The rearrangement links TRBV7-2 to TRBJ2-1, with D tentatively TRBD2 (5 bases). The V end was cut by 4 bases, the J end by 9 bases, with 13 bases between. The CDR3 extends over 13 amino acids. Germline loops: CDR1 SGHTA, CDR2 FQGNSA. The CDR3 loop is CASSSGKQLEQFF. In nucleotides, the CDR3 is TGTGCCAGCAGCTCCGGGAAACAGCTTGAGCAGTTCTTC. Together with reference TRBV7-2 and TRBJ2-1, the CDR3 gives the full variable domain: GAGVSQSPSNKVTEKGKDVELRCDPISGHTALYWYRQSLGQGLEFLIYFQGNSAPDKSGLPSDRFSAERTGGSVSTLTIQRTQQEDSAVYLCASSSGKQLEQFFGPGTRLTVL.